A single sample is the source of the 5 T cell receptor beta chains below, sequenced in a study of cytomegalovirus exposure and HLA in healthy donors. The study ran its PCR with 60 Vbeta and 13 Jbeta primers. Sequencing was performed with immunoSEQ multiplex PCR; in TCRdb, only in-frame clones are kept and a portion is missing. The sample has around 150,000 clones; about four fifths are singletons. Sequencing was performed on PBMCs. Receptors originate from a man aged 25-45 years in good health.

This rearrangement joins TRBV30 to TRBJ2-7, with 8 bases identical to TRBD2. After removal of 3 bases from V and 7 bases from J, the junction contained 11 bases not matched to a gene. CDR3 length: 14 residues. Germline V gene data show CDR1 as GTSNPN and CDR2 as SVGIG (reference sequence). Here the CDR3 DNA reads TGTGCCTGGAGGGGGGCCGGCGGGGGGTCGGAGCAGTACTTC. This translates into CAWRGAGGGSEQYF.

This chain uses TRBV12-2 with TRBJ2-7; TRBD2 was called by the table and not checked on the DNA. TRBV12-2 is a known pseudogene. CDR3 size: 15 residues. The CDR3 loop is CASRLRLSSRYEQYF. In nucleotides, the CDR3 is TGTGCAAGTCGCCTGAGACTGTCCTCCCGATACGAGCAGTACTTC.

This rearrangement joins TRBV7-9 to TRBJ1-1; D not certain. The CDR3 is 12 residues long. CDR1 SEHNR and CDR2 FQNEAQ come from the germline V gene (reference sequence). V shed 5 bases and J shed 8 bases, with 12 bases lying between them. CDR3 coding DNA: TGTGCCAGCAGCCCTTCGCGGCCGGAAGCTTTCTTT. Translated: CASSPSRPEAFF.

The genes are TRBV6-6 and TRBJ1-3; TRBD1 aligns across 9 bases. The germline gives CDR1 MNHNY, CDR2 SVGAGI (reference sequence). This CDR3 spans 16 amino acids. V lost 5 bases and J lost 0; bases outside the gene matches: 5. CDR3 amino acids: CASSTGQGSSGNTIYF. DNA for the CDR3: TGTGCCAGCAGTACGGGACAGGGAAGCTCTGGAAACACCATATATTTT.

Concerning this clone: One end of the junction is discordant with germline, which a read error may explain. The CDR3: CASSYSRDRNF. The CDR3, as DNA: TGTGCCAGCAGTTACTCCAGGGATCGGAATTTT. J is TRBJ1-3 and V is TRBV6-5; possibly TRBD1 for D (5 bases). This CDR3 contains 11 residues. Germline V gene sequence: CDR1 MNHEY, CDR2 SVGAGI.